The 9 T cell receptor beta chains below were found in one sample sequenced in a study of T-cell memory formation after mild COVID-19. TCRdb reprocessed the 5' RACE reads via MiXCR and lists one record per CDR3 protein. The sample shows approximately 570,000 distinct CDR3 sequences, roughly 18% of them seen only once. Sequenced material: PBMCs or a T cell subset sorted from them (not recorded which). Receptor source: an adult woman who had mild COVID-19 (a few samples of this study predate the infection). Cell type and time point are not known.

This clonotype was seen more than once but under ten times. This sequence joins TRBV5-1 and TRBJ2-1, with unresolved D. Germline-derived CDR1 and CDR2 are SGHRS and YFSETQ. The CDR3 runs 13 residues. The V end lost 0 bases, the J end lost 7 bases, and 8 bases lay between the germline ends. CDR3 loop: CASSLADWNEQFF. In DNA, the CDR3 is TGCGCCAGCAGCTTGGCTGACTGGAATGAGCAGTTCTTC.

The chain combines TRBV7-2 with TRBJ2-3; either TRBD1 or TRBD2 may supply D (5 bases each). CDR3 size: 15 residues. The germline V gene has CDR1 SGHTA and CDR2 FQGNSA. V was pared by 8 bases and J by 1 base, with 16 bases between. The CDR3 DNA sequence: TGTGCCAGCGGGTTGATGGGGGTGGGCACAGATACGCAGTATTTT. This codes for CASGLMGVGTDTQYF.

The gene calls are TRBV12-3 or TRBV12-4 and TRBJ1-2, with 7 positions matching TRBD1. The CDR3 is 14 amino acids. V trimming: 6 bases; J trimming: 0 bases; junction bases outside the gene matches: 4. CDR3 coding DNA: TGTGCCAGCAGCGAGACAGGGTCTAACTATGGCTACACCTTC. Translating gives CASSETGSNYGYTF.

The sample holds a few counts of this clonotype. The CDR3 nucleotides read TGCGCCAGCAACTCCCCCGGGCAAGAGACCCAGTACTTC. This gives the protein CASNSPGQETQYF. This chain joins TRBV5-1 and TRBJ2-5; D ambiguous. This CDR3 has 13 amino acids. Germline V gene sequence: CDR1 SGHRS, CDR2 YFSETQ. V was shortened by 6 bases and J by 2 bases, with 11 bases between the two germline ends.

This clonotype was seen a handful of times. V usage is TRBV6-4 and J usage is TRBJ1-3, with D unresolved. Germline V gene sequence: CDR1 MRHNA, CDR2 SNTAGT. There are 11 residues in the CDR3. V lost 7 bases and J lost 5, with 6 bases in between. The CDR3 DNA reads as TGTGCCAGCAATTGGAGAAACACCATATATTTT. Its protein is CASNWRNTIYF.

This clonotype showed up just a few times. The CDR3 bases are TGTGCCAGCAGCTCCAACCTTCAGTACACTAATGAAAAACTGTTTTTT. Translated: CASSSNLQYTNEKLFF. The chain joins TRBV7-8 to TRBJ1-4; D gene unclear. Germline V gene lookup returns CDR1 SGHVS and CDR2 FQNEAQ. CDR3 length: 16 amino acids. Trimming cost V 4 bases and J 2 bases, with 14 bases left between them. The full variable domain, rest sourced from reference TRBV7-8 and TRBJ1-4, is GAGVSQSPRYKVAKRGQDVALRCDPISGHVSLFWYQQALGQGPEFLTYFQNEAQLDKSGLPSDRFFAERPEGSVSTLKIQRTQQEDSAVYLCASSSNLQYTNEKLFFGSGTQLSVL.

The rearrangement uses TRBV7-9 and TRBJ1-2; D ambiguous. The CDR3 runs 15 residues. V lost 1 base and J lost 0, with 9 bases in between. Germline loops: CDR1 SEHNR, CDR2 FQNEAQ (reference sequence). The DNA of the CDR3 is TGTGCCAGCAGCTTAGTTGGAGTTCCTAACTATGGCTACACCTTC. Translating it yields CASSLVGVPNYGYTF.

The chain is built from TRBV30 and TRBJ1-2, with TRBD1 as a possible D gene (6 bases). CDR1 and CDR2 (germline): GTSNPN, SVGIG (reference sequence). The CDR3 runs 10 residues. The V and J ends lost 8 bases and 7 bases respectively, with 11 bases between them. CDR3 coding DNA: TGTGCCGGATCAGGGGTTGGCTACACCTTC. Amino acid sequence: CAGSGVGYTF.

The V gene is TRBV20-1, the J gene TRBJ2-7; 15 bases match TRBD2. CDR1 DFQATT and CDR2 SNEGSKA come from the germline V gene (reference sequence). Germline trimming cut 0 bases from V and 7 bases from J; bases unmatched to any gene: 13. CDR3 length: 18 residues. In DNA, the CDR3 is TGCAGTGCTAGAGATCACCTAGGACTAGCGGGAGGGCTTAGTGAGCAGTACTTC. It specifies CSARDHLGLAGGLSEQYF.